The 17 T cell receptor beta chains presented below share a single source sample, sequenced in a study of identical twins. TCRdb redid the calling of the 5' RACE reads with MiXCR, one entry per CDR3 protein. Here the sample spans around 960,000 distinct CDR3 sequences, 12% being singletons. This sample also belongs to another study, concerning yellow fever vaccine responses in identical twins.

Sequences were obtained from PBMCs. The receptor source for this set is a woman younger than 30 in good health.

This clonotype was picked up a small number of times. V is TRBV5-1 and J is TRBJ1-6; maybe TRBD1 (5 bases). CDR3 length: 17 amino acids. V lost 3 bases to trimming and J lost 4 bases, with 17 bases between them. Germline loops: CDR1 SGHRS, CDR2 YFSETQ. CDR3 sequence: CASSWGDSGWYNSPLHF. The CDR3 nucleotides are TGCGCCAGCAGCTGGGGCGACTCAGGGTGGTATAATTCACCCCTCCACTTT.

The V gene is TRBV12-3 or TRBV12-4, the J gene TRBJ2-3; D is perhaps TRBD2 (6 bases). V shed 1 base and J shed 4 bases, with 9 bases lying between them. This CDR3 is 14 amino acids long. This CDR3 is CASSLVWGADTQYF. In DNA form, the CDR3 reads TGTGCCAGCAGTTTAGTCTGGGGGGCAGATACGCAGTATTTT.

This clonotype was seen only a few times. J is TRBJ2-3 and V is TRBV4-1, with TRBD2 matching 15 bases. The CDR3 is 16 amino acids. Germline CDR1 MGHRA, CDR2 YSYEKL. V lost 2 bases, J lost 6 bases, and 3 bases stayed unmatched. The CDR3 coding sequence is TGCGCCAGCAGCCAACCCGGGACTAGCGGGGGGGATACGCAGTATTTT. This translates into CASSQPGTSGGDTQYF.

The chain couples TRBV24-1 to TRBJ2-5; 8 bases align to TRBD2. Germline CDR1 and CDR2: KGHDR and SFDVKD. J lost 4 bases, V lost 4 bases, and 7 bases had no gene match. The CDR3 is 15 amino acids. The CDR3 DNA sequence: TGTGCCACCAGTGACGAAGCGGGAGTAAGAGAGACCCAGTACTTC. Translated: CATSDEAGVRETQYF.

CDR3 residues: CSVARADKNIQYF. In DNA form, the CDR3 reads TGCAGTGTAGCCAGGGCAGACAAAAACATTCAGTACTTC. This chain links TRBV20-1 with TRBJ2-4, with TRBD1 as a possible D gene (5 bases). The CDR3 totals 13 residues. V lost 7 bases, J lost 3 bases, and 13 bases lay in between. Germline CDR1 is DFQATT and CDR2 is SNEGSKA (reference sequence).

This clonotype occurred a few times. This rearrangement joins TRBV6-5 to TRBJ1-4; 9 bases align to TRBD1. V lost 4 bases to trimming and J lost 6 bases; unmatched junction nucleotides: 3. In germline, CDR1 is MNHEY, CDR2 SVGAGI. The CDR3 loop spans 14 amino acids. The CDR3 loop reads CASSWDRVDEKLFF. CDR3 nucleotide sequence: TGTGCCAGCAGTTGGGACAGGGTGGATGAAAAACTGTTTTTT.

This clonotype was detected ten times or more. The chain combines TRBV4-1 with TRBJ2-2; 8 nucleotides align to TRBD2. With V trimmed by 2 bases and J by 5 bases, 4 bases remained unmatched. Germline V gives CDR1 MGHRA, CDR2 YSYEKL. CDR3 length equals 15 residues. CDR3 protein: CASSQRGGRTGELFF. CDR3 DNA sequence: TGCGCCAGCAGCCAACGGGGGGGCCGTACCGGGGAGCTGTTTTTT.

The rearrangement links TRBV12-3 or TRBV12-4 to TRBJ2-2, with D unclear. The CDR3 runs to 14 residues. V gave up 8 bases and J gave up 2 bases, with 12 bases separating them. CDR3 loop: CASLYQPNTGELFF. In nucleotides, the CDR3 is TGTGCCAGCTTATACCAACCTAACACCGGGGAGCTGTTTTTT.

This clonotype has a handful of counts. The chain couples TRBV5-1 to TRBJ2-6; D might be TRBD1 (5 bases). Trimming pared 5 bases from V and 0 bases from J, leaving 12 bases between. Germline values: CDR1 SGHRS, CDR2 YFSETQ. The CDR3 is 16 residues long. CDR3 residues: CASSRGSSSGANVLTF. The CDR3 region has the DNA TGCGCCAGCAGTAGGGGTAGTAGCTCTGGGGCCAACGTCCTGACTTTC.

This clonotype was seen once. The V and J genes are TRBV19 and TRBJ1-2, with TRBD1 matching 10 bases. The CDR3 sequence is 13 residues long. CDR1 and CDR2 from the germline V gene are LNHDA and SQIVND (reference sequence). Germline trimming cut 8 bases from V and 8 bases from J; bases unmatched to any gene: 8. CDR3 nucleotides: TGTGCCAGTCGCCTGGACAGGGGGGGAGGCTACACCTTC. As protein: CASRLDRGGGYTF.

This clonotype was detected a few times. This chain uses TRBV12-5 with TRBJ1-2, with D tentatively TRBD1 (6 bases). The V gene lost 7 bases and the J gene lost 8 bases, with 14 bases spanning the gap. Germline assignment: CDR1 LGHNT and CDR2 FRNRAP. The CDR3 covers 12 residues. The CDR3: CASDQTGNGYTF. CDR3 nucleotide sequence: TGTGCTAGTGACCAAACAGGGAACGGCTACACCTTC. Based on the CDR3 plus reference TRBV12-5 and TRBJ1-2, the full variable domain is DARVTQTPRHKVTEMGQEVTMRCQPILGHNTVFWYRQTMMQGLELLAYFRNRAPLDDSGMPKDRFSAEMPDATLATLKIQPSEPRDSAVYFCASDQTGNGYTFGSGTRLTVV.

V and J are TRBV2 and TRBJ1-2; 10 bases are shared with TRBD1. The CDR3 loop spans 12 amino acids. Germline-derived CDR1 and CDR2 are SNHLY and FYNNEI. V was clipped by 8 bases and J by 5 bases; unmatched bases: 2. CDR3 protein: CASDRGLYGYTF. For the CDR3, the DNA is TGTGCCAGCGACAGGGGGCTTTATGGCTACACCTTC.

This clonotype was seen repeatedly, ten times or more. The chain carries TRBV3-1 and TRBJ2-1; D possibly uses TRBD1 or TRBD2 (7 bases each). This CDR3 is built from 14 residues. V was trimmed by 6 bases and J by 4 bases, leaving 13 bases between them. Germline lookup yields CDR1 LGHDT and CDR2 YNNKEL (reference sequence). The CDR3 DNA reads TGTGCCAGCAGTCAGGGGGGGACGTACAATGAGCAGTTCTTC. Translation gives CASSQGGTYNEQFF.

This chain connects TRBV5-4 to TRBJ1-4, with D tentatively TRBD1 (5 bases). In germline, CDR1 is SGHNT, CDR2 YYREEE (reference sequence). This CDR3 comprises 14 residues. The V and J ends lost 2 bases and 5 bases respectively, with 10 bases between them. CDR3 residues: CASSLDGGNEKLFF. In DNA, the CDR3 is TGTGCCAGCAGCTTAGACGGGGGAAATGAAAAACTGTTTTTT.

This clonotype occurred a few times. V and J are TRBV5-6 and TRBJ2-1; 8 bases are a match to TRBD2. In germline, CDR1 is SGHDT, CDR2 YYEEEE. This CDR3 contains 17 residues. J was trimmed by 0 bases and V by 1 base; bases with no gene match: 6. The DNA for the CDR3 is TGTGCCAGCAGCTTGCTCGGAAGCGGGAGCTCCTACAATGAGCAGTTCTTC. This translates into CASSLLGSGSSYNEQFF.

CDR3 DNA sequence: TGTGCCACCAGTGATTCGGGGGTGGCCTACAATGAGCAGTTCTTC. This encodes CATSDSGVAYNEQFF. This rearrangement joins TRBV24-1 to TRBJ2-1, with D possibly TRBD2 on 6 matching bases. Germline loops: CDR1 KGHDR, CDR2 SFDVKD. This CDR3 is built from 15 residues. V was cut by 2 bases and J by 2 bases, with 9 bases left in between.

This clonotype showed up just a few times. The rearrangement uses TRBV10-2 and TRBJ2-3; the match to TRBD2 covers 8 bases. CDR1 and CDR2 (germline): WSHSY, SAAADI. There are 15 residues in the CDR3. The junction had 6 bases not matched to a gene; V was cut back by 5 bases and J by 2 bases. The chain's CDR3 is CASSSSGKYTDTQYF. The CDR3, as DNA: TGCGCCAGCAGTAGTAGCGGGAAGTACACAGATACGCAGTATTTT.